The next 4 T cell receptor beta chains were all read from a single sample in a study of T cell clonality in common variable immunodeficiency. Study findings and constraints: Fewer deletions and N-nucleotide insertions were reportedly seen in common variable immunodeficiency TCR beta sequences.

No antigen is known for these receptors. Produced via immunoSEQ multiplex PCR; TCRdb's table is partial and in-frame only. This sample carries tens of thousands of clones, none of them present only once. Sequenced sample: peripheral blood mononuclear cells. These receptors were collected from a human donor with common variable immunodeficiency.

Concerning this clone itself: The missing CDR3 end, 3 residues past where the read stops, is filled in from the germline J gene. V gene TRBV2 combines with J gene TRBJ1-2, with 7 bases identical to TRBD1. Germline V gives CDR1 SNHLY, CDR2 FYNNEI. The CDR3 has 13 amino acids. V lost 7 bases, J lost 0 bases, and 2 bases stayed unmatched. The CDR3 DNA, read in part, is TGTGCCAGCATCACAGGGGCTAACTATGGC. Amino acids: CASITGANYG. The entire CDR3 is CASITGANYGYTF.

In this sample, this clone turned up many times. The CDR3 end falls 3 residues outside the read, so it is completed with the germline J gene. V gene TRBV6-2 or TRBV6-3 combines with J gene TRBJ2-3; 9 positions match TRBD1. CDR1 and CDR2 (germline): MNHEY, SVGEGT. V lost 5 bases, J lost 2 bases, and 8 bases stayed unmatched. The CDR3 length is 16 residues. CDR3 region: CASSVLGQGITDTQYF. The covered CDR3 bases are TGTGCCAGCAGTGTATTGGGACAGGGAATCACAGATACG.

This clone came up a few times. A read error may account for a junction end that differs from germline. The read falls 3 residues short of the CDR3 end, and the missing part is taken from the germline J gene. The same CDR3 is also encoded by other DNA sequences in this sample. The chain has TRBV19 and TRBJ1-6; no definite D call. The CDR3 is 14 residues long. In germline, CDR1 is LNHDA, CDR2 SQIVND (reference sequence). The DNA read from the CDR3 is TGTGCCAGCAGTATTGTGGGCGTTAATTCACCC. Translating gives CASSIVGVNSP. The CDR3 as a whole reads CASSIVGVNSPLHF.

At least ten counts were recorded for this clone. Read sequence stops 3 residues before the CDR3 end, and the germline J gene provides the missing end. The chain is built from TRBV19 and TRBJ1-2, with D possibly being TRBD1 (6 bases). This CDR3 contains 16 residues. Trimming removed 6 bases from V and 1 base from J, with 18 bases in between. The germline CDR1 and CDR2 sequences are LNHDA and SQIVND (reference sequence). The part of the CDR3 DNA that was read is TGTGCCAGTAGCCCGACCAGGACAGCATTTAACTATGGC. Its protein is CASSPTRTAFNYG. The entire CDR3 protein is CASSPTRTAFNYGYTF.